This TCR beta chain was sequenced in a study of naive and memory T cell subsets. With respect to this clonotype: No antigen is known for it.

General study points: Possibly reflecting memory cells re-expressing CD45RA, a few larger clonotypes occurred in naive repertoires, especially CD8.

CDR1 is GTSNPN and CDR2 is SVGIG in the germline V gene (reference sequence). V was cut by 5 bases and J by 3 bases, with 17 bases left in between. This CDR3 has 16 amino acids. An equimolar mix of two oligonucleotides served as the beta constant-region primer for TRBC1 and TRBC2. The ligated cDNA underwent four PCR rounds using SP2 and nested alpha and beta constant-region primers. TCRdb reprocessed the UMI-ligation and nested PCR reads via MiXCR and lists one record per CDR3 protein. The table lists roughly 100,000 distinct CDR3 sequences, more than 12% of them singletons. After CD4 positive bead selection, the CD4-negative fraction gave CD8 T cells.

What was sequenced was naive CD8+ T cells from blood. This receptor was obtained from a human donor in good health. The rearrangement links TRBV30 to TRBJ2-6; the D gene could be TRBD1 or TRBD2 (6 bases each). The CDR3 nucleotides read TGTGCCTGGCTACAGGGAGGCTTGTATGGGGCCAACGTCCTGACTTTC. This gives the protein CAWLQGGLYGANVLTF.